Presented here are 20 T cell receptor beta chains from one specimen sequenced in a study of human T cells and chemical hapten exposure. The time point was: patch test 2, 6 weeks after DPC sensitization. Treatment indicated: therapeutic diphenylcyclopropenone sensitization with weekly scalp DPC. TCRdb re-called the RACE reads through MiXCR, storing one row per CDR3 protein. Of 350,000 to 400,000 distinct CDR3 sequences listed, 6% to 7% are singletons. This specimen consisted of whole blood, obtained in connection with sensitization to the hapten diphenylcyclopropenone (DPC). The receptors come from a young woman with alopecia areata. Some clones in this sample may be carry-over from other donors' samples.

This clonotype was seen many times. This chain connects TRBV6-4 to TRBJ1-1; D remains unclear. From germline, CDR1 is MRHNA and CDR2 SNTAGT. The CDR3 spans 15 residues. With 6 bases removed from V and 5 bases from J, the gap between germline ends came to 19 bases. The chain's CDR3 is CASSTNPGEMTEAFF. CDR3 DNA sequence: TGTGCCAGCAGCACTAACCCGGGAGAGATGACTGAAGCTTTCTTT.

This clonotype was detected many times. The DNA for the CDR3 is TGTGCCAGCAGAACCGACACGTACAATCAGCCCCAGCATTTT. Encoded protein: CASRTDTYNQPQHF. The rearrangement links TRBV6-6 to TRBJ1-5; D unresolved. Germline V gene lookup returns CDR1 MNHNY and CDR2 SVGAGI (reference sequence). Deletions cut 6 bases from V and 3 bases from J, with 12 bases between. The CDR3 length is 14 residues.

The V call is TRBV7-2, the J call TRBJ2-4; D unresolved. The CDR3 is 12 residues long. The germline V gene has CDR1 SGHTA and CDR2 FQGNSA. Trimming left V 5 bases short and J 9 bases short, with 11 bases between. For the CDR3, the DNA is TGTGCCAGCAGCCCTTACCGGGCCATTCAGTACTTC. Protein sequence: CASSPYRAIQYF.

The table lists this clonotype with a few counts. The rearrangement links TRBV6-1 to TRBJ1-5, with unresolved D. Trimming removed 4 bases at V and 3 bases at J, with 10 bases between. Germline-derived CDR1 and CDR2 are MNHNS and SASEGT. CDR3 length: 14 residues. The CDR3 spells CASSVQVLNQPQHF. CDR3 DNA sequence: TGTGCCAGCAGTGTGCAGGTACTCAATCAGCCCCAGCATTTT.

This clonotype was picked up a small number of times. The chain links TRBV20-1 to TRBJ2-1; 11 nucleotides agree with TRBD2. The CDR3 is 15 residues long. V dropped 3 bases and J dropped 9; count of bases not matched to a gene: 10. Germline CDR1 reads DFQATT; CDR2 reads SNEGSKA (reference sequence). CDR3 in amino acids: CSARTSGAEWGEQFF. CDR3 coding DNA: TGCAGTGCTAGGACTAGCGGGGCCGAATGGGGTGAGCAGTTCTTC.

CDR3 sequence (DNA): TGTGCCAGCGGGGGGTTAGGCGTCACTGAAGCTTTCTTT. It is translated as CASGGLGVTEAFF. The chain recombines TRBV6-5 with TRBJ1-1, with D possibly TRBD1 on 5 matching bases. The germline CDR1 and CDR2 sequences are MNHEY and SVGAGI. The ends were cut back, 8 bases at V and 4 bases at J, with 14 bases in the middle. The CDR3 extends over 13 amino acids.

The chain couples TRBV20-1 to TRBJ1-2; TRBD1 matches at 7 bases. V dropped 3 bases and J dropped 1; count of bases not matched to a gene: 5. Germline V gene sequence: CDR1 DFQATT, CDR2 SNEGSKA (reference sequence). The CDR3 extends over 14 amino acids. The CDR3 sequence is CSARDRMYNYGYTF. CDR3 nucleotide sequence: TGCAGTGCTAGGGACAGGATGTATAACTATGGCTACACCTTC.

V usage is TRBV7-2 and J usage is TRBJ2-3, with 9 bases that match TRBD2. J gave up 0 bases and V 1 base, and 8 bases lay outside the gene matches. The CDR3 is 18 amino acids. Germline V lookup: CDR1 SGHTA, CDR2 FQGNSA. The CDR3 region has the DNA TGTGCCAGCAGCTTAGACGGGCTAGCGGGGCCTAGCACAGATACGCAGTATTTT. Its translation: CASSLDGLAGPSTDTQYF.

The sample holds many counts of this clonotype. The chain combines TRBV4-2 with TRBJ2-7; TRBD2 matches at 10 bases. The CDR3 is made up of 15 amino acids. Germline trimming cut 3 bases from V and 4 bases from J; bases unmatched to any gene: 6. From germline, CDR1 is LGHNA and CDR2 YNFKEQ. The CDR3 coding sequence is TGTGCCAGCAGCCAGGCCGGGACTAGCGAATACGAGCAGTACTTC. This translates into CASSQAGTSEYEQYF.

This clonotype was seen a few times. The rearrangement uses TRBV5-4 and TRBJ2-5, with D possibly TRBD1 on 6 matching bases. This CDR3 comprises 14 residues. V lost 4 bases and J lost 2, with 12 bases in between. Germline CDR1 reads SGHNT; CDR2 reads YYREEE (reference sequence). CDR3 nucleotide sequence: TGTGCCAGCAGCCCGCAGGGGATACAAGAGACCCAGTACTTC. Protein sequence: CASSPQGIQETQYF.

V gene TRBV7-2 combines with J gene TRBJ2-1; either TRBD1 or TRBD2 may fit D (5 bases each). The V gene lost 5 bases and the J gene lost 6 bases, with 17 bases spanning the gap. The germline V gene has CDR1 SGHTA and CDR2 FQGNSA. The CDR3 is made up of 15 amino acids. The CDR3 sequence: CASSPKIGTTNEQFF. The CDR3 DNA sequence: TGTGCCAGCAGCCCTAAGATCGGGACCACCAATGAGCAGTTCTTC.

CDR3 in amino acids: CASSQEEIMGGEQFF. As DNA, the CDR3 is TGTGCCAGCAGCCAAGAAGAAATAATGGGGGGCGAGCAGTTCTTC. The J gene is TRBJ2-1, the V gene TRBV14; tentatively, D is TRBD1 or TRBD2 (6 bases each). V gave up 0 bases and J gave up 10 bases, with 16 bases separating them. This CDR3 spans 15 amino acids. The germline gives CDR1 SGHDN, CDR2 FVKESK.

This clonotype came up a few times. The chain combines TRBV6-5 with TRBJ2-1, with D unresolved. CDR3 length: 15 residues. The ends were cut back, 0 bases at V and 2 bases at J, with 8 bases in the middle. Germline V gene data show CDR1 as MNHEY and CDR2 as SVGAGI. CDR3 loop: CASSYSGIAYNEQFF. Written as DNA, the CDR3 is TGTGCCAGCAGTTACTCAGGGATTGCCTACAATGAGCAGTTCTTC.

This clonotype was seen repeatedly, ten times or more. This chain uses TRBV6-5 with TRBJ1-1; the D gene is possibly TRBD1 (6 bases). Looked up from germline, CDR1 is MNHEY and CDR2 is SVGAGI. This CDR3 is 13 amino acids long. The V end was cut by 2 bases, the J end by 5 bases, with 9 bases between. The CDR3 sequence: CASSYAGETEAFF. DNA for the CDR3: TGTGCCAGCAGTTACGCAGGGGAAACTGAAGCTTTCTTT.

DNA for the CDR3: TGTGCCAGCAGCCAAGCAAAGAGCACAGATACGCAGTATTTT. Protein sequence: CASSQAKSTDTQYF. V usage is TRBV3-1 and J usage is TRBJ2-3; D remains ambiguous. Germline CDR1 is LGHDT and CDR2 is YNNKEL (reference sequence). With 1 base removed from V and 0 bases from J, the gap between germline ends came to 5 bases. The CDR3 sequence is 14 residues long.

V and J are TRBV20-1 and TRBJ2-3; a possible D gene is TRBD2 (5 bases). Looked up from germline, CDR1 is DFQATT and CDR2 is SNEGSKA (reference sequence). This CDR3 has 16 amino acids. The V and J ends lost 3 bases and 2 bases respectively, with 18 bases between them. The CDR3 sequence is CSARDPSGYNTDTQYF. In DNA form, the CDR3 reads TGCAGTGCTAGGGATCCGTCGGGGTATAACACAGATACGCAGTATTTT.

This clonotype has only a few counts. The gene calls are TRBV7-2 and TRBJ1-5; TRBD1 matches 7 bases. The J segment lost 0 bases and the V segment lost 3 bases, leaving 8 bases of the junction unmatched. CDR3 length: 17 residues. Germline V gives CDR1 SGHTA, CDR2 FQGNSA. The CDR3 sequence is CASSFLPGQISNQPQHF. CDR3 coding DNA: TGTGCCAGCAGCTTTCTACCGGGACAGATTAGCAATCAGCCCCAGCATTTT.

The chain is built from TRBV6-5 and TRBJ2-1; TRBD1 might be the D (6 bases). V was trimmed by 6 bases and J by 10 bases, leaving 13 bases between them. Looked up from germline, CDR1 is MNHEY and CDR2 is SVGAGI. The CDR3 is 12 amino acids. Written as DNA, the CDR3 is TGTGCCAGCAGGACAGGTGCAGGGGAGCAGTTCTTC. Residues: CASRTGAGEQFF.

Only a few counts were recorded for this clonotype. The gene calls are TRBV27 and TRBJ2-2, with a possible D match to TRBD1 (6 bases). V lost 6 bases and J 3 bases, leaving 11 bases between the germline ends. The CDR3 covers 14 residues. The germline CDR1 and CDR2 sequences are MNHEY and SMNVEV (reference sequence). CDR3 amino acids: CASRAGDYTGELFF. The CDR3, as DNA: TGTGCCAGCAGAGCAGGGGATTACACCGGGGAGCTGTTTTTT.

This clonotype was recorded at least ten times. J is TRBJ1-1 and V is TRBV3-1; weak D call: TRBD1 (6 bases). This CDR3 has 14 residues. CDR1 and CDR2 from the germline V gene are LGHDT and YNNKEL (reference sequence). Trimming took 6 bases from V and 0 from J, leaving 11 bases between them. The CDR3: CASRITGLNTEAFF. CDR3 in DNA: TGTGCCAGCAGAATAACAGGGTTGAACACTGAAGCTTTCTTT. Drawing the rest from reference TRBV3-1 and TRBJ1-1, the complete variable domain is DTAVSQTPKYLVTQMGNDKSIKCEQNLGHDTMYWYKQDSKKFLKIMFSYNNKELIINETVPNRFSPKSPDKAHLNLHINSLELGDSAVYFCASRITGLNTEAFFGQGTRLTVV.